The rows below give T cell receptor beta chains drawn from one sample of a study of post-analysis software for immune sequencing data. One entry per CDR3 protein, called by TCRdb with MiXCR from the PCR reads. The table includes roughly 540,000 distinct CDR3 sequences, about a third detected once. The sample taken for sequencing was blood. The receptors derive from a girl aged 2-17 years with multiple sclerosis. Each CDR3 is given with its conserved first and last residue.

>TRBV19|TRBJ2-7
CASSLGQRDTYEQYF
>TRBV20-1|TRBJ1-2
CSASSTLINYGYTF
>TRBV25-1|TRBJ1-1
CASSDFLRHLEAFF
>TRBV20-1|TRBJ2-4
CSARYTGFDIQYF
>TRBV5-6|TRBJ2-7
CASSSVVDRAYYEQYF
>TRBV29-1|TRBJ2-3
CSVSIGVPTDTQYF
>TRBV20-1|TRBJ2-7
CSARAGSTYEQYF
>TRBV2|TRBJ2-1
CASSEVVAGAYNEQFF
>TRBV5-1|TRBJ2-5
CASSPEGQGARTQYF
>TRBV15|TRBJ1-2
CATSRDYEIRFEGVDYGYTF
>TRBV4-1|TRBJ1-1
CASSQGWNLEAFF
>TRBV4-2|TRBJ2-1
CASSQARREQFF
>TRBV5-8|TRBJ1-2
CASNRGVTAAYGYTF
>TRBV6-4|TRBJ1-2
CASTDRGGGYTF
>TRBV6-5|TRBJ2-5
CASTQAGTQYF
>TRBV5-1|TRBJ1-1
CASSLAGQGWTEAFF
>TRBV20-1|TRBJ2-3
CSAPSGITQYF
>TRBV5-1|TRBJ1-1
CASSPDRADMNTEAFF
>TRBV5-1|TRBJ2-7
CASSPEGTLYEQYF
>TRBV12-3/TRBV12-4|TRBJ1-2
CASSLGGLRGYTF
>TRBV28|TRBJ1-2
CASSLRGPTYGYTF
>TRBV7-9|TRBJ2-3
CASSLAFGEGEMTDTQYF
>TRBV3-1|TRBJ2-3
CASSRWRHTQYF
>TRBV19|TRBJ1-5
CASSILGTGGYQPQHF
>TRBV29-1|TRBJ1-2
CSVGRGHGYTF
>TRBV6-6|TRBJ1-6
CASSYLGQAPTNSPLHF
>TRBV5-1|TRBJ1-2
CASREQGAGGYTF